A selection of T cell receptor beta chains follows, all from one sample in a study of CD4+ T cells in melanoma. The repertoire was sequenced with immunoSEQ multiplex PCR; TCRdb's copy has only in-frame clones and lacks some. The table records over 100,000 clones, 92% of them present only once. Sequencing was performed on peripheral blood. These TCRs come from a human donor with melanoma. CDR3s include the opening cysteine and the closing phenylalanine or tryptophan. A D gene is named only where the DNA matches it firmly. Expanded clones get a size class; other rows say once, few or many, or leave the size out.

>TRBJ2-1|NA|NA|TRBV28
TGTGCCAGCAGAACGGCCCGGCAATACAATGAGCAGTTCTTC
CASRTARQYNEQFF
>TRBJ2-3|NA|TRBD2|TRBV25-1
TGTGCCACCGGACTAGCGGGAGGGACAGATACGCAGTATTTT
CATGLAGGTDTQYF
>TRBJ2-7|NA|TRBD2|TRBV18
TGTGCCAGCTCTCAATCTGCCGGGACTAGTGACGAGCAGTACTTC
CASSQSAGTSDEQYF
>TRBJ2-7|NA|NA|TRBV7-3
TGTGCCAGCAGCTTAAACGCAGGGCTTCGCGAGCAGTACTTC
CASSLNAGLREQYF
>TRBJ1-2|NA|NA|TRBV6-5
TGTGCCAGCAGTTACGGGCGGAGGGCGATCGGCTACACCTTC
CASSYGRRAIGYTF
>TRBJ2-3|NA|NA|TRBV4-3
TGCGCCAGCAGCCACCTACTAGCTCAAGGAAGCACAGATACGCAGTATTTT
CASSHLLAQGSTDTQYF
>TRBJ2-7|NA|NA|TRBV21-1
TGTGCCAGCAGCAAAGTGAGGGGACACCTGCCACCAACGGGATACGAGCAGTACTTC
CASSKVRGHLPPTGYEQYF
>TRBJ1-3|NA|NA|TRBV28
TGTGCCAGCAGGGGAACAGGGCGCGGAAACACCATATATTTT
CASRGTGRGNTIYF
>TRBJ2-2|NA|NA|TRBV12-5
TGTGCTAGTGGTTTGGTACAGGAGGGGAACGGGGAGCTGTTTTTT
CASGLVQEGNGELFF
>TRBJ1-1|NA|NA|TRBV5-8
TGTGCCAGCAGCTCTTCGAGCTGGGGAGGAACTGAAGCTTTCTTT
CASSSSSWGGTEAFF
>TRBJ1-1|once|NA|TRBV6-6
TGTGCCAGCAGGCCACCTGAGGGGGACACTGAAGCTTTCTTT
CASRPPEGDTEAFF
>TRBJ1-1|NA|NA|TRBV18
TGTGCCAGCTCACCAGTCCAGGGAGAGGGGAACACTGAAGCTTTCTTT
CASSPVQGEGNTEAFF
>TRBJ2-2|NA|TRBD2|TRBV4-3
TGCGCCAGCAGCCAAAGAGTAGCGGGGGGGGACACCGGGGAGCTGTTTTTT
CASSQRVAGGDTGELFF
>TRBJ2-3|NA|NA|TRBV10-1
TGCGCCAGCAGGAGGACAGATAGCACAGATACGCAGTATTTT
CASRRTDSTDTQYF
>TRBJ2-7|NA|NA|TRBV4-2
TGTGCCAGCAGCCTAAGATATGCAGGGACCTACGAGCAGTACTTC
CASSLRYAGTYEQYF
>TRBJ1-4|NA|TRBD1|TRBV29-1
TGCAGCGTTGGAGACAGGGGAACTAATGAAAAACTGTTTTTT
CSVGDRGTNEKLFF
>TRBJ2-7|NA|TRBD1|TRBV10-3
TGTGCCATCAGTGGACAGGGCTCCTACGAGCAGTACTTC
CAISGQGSYEQYF
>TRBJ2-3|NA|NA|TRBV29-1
TGCAGCGTTGATTTTGACAGTAACACAGATACGCAGTATTTT
CSVDFDSNTDTQYF
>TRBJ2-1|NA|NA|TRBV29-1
TGCAGCGTTGAGGAGGAGGGAGGCGTCGTCAATGAGCAGTTCTTC
CSVEEEGGVVNEQFF
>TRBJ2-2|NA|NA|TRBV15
TGTGCCACCAGCTGGACCCCGAACACCGGGGAGCTGTTTTTT
CATSWTPNTGELFF
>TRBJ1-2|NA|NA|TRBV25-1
TGTGCCAGCAGTGGATCAGGTTTTGAATATGGCTACACCTTC
CASSGSGFEYGYTF
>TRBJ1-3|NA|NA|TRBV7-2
TGTGCCAGCCGGTTCGGGGGCACCATATATTTT
CASRFGGTIYF
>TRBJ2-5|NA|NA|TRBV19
TGTGCCAGTGGCCGGGGGTATATGGACGCTGCGACCCAGTACTTC
CASGRGYMDAATQYF
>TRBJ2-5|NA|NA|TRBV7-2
TGTGCCAGCAGCTTAAATCGGGAGACCCAGTACTTC
CASSLNRETQYF
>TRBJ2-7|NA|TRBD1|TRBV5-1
TGCGCCAGCAGCTCCTCCGGGACAGGGACCTACGAGCAGTACTTC
CASSSSGTGTYEQYF
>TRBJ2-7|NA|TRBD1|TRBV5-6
TGTGCCAGCAGCACTATGGACAGGGGGATTTCCTACGAGCAGTACTTC
CASSTMDRGISYEQYF
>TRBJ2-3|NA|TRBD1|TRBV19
TGTGCCAGTAGCCGACAGGGCATAAGCACAGATACGCAGTATTTT
CASSRQGISTDTQYF
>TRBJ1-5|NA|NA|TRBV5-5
TGTGCCAGCAGCTTCCAGCGGACGGGAGGCAATCAGCCCCAGCATTTT
CASSFQRTGGNQPQHF
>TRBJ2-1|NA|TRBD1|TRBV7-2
TGTGCCAGCAGGAAACAGGGGGCGCCCTACAATGAGCAGTTCTTC
CASRKQGAPYNEQFF
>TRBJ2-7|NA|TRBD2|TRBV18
TGTGCCAGCTCCCGGGGACTAGCGGGAATCGACGAGCAGTACTTC
CASSRGLAGIDEQYF
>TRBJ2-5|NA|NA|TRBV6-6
TGTGCCAGCAGTTTACCTTTGGGAGTGGAAGAGACCCAGTACTTC
CASSLPLGVEETQYF
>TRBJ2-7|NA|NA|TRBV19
TGTGCCAGTAAAAGGGAGCCGCGCGGGAATTACGAGCAGTACTTC
CASKREPRGNYEQYF
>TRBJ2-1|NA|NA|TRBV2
TGTGCCAGCAGTCCCACTACCCCCTACAATGAGCAGTTCTTC
CASSPTTPYNEQFF
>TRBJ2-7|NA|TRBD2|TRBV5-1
TGCGCCAGCAGCTTCGGGGGGTCCTTTGAATACGAGCAGTACTTC
CASSFGGSFEYEQYF
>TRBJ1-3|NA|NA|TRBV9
TGTGCCAGCAGCCTCTGGGGGTCTGGAAACACCATATATTTT
CASSLWGSGNTIYF
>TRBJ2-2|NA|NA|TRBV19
TGTGCCAGTAGTATAGTGATCCGGGGACCAAGATCCGGGGAGCTGTTTTTT
CASSIVIRGPRSGELFF
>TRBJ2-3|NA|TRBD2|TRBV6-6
TGTGCCAGCGCAAGACAAGCGGGAGGGCCGGGAGATACGCAGTATTTT
CASARQAGGPGDTQYF
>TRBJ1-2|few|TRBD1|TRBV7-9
TGTGCCAGCAGCATGTACCCGGGACAGGGCTTGAACGGCTACACCTTC
CASSMYPGQGLNGYTF
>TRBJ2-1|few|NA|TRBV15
TGTGCCACCAGCAGAGGGCAGAGTAGGACCCACAATGAGCAGTTCTTC
CATSRGQSRTHNEQFF
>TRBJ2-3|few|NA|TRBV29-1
TGCAGCGTTGTCTTTGCGGGGCCTAGCACAGATACGCAGTATTTT
CSVVFAGPSTDTQYF
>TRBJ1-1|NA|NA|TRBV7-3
TGTGCCAGCAGCTTATGGGGGAACACTGAAGCTTTCTTT
CASSLWGNTEAFF
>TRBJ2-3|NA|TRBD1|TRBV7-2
TGTGCCAGCAGCCCCGGACAGGGCACAGATACGCAGTATTTT
CASSPGQGTDTQYF
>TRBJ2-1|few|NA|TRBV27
TGTGCCAGCAGTTTACGCAACACCAAGCAGTTCTTC
CASSLRNTKQFF
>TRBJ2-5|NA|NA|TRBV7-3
TGTGCCAGCAGCTTAATGGAGTTGGAGACCCAGTACTTC
CASSLMELETQYF
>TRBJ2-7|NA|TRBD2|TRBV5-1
TGCGCCAGCAGCATCGGGACTAGCGGGTTGTACGAGCAGTACTTC
CASSIGTSGLYEQYF
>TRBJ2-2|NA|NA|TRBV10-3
TGTGCCACCGGACAGTCGAACACCGGGGAGCTGTTTTTT
CATGQSNTGELFF
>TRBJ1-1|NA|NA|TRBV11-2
TGTGCCAGCAGCCCCCCGCAGGGCACAAGCGCTGAAGCTTTCTTT
CASSPPQGTSAEAFF
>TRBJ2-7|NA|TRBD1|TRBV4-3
TGCGCCAGCAGCCAGGGGGCACAGGGGACCTACGAGCAGTACTTC
CASSQGAQGTYEQYF
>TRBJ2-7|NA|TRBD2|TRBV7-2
TGTGCCAGCAGCTTAGCTCCTACTAGCGGGAACTACGAGCAGTACTTC
CASSLAPTSGNYEQYF
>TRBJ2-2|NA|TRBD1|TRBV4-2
TGTGCCAGCAGCCGAGGGTTCGGGACAGGCGACACCGGGGAGCTGTTTTTT
CASSRGFGTGDTGELFF
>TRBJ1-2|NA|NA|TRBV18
TGTGCCAGCTCACTCGGGCTGGTCCTGGGCAACTATGGCTACACCTTC
CASSLGLVLGNYGYTF
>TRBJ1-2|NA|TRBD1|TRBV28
TGTGCCAGCGGGTCAGGGGGCTTTGGCTACACCTTC
CASGSGGFGYTF
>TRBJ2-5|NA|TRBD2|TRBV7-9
TGTGCCAGCAGTCTGACTAGCGGGGGGGCGTGGCAGACCCAGTACTTC
CASSLTSGGAWQTQYF
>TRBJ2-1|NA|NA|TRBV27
TGTGCCAGCAGCCACACACAGGGCTATGAGCAGTTCTTC
CASSHTQGYEQFF
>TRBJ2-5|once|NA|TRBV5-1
TGCGCCAGCAGCTTGGGGACCTCCCAAGAGACCCAGTACTTC
CASSLGTSQETQYF
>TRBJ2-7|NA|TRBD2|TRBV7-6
TGTGCCAGCAGCTTACGGCGGGGGGGGGCCGAAAGCTCCTACGAGCAGTACTTC
CASSLRRGGAESSYEQYF
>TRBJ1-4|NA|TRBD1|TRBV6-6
TGTGCCAGCAGTTATTCGGGACAGGGGGCGGGCGAAAAACTGTTTTTT
CASSYSGQGAGEKLFF